The rows below give T cell receptor beta chains drawn from one sample of a study of T-cell memory formation after mild COVID-19. TCRdb passed the 5' RACE reads through MiXCR, listing each CDR3 protein once. The sample shows about 440,000 distinct CDR3 sequences, around 20% of them seen only once. The sequenced sample consisted of PBMCs or a T cell subset sorted from them (not recorded which). The receptor set was obtained from an adult woman who had mild COVID-19 (a few samples of this study predate the infection). Cell type and time point are not known. The CDR3 runs from the conserved cysteine through the conserved F or W. Expanded clones are given a class, and other clones once, few, many or no size at all.

V	size	J	CDR3
TRBV30	NA	TRBJ1-3	CAWSFGSGNTIYF
TRBV4-1	NA	TRBJ2-5	CASSQATSGETQYF
TRBV30	NA	TRBJ2-2	CAWRRTGVTGELFF
TRBV13	NA	TRBJ2-1	CASSGGLAGYYNEQFF
TRBV12-3/TRBV12-4	NA	TRBJ1-3	CASSSGSGTGASGNTIYF
TRBV3-1	NA	TRBJ2-3	CASSPGTVLSDTQYF
TRBV10-3	NA	TRBJ2-1	CATQEGSLSPKFF
TRBV7-8	NA	TRBJ2-1	CASSRLAGGLNEQFF
TRBV6-1	few	TRBJ2-5	CASSVVPGKQETQYF
TRBV5-1	NA	TRBJ2-1	CASSLEGGRSYNEQFF
TRBV12-3/TRBV12-4	NA	TRBJ2-7	CASSFSSGSAYEQYF
TRBV25-1	few	TRBJ2-1	CASSAITGTGGYNEQFF
TRBV12-3/TRBV12-4	NA	TRBJ2-3	CASKTDPNDTQYF
TRBV30	few	TRBJ2-1	CAWSVGRRNEQFF
TRBV2	NA	TRBJ2-5	CASSTNRGETQYF
TRBV15	few	TRBJ2-2	CATSRGVGLRLETGELFF
TRBV14	few	TRBJ2-7	CASSQGVLAGGKAYEQYF
TRBV12-3/TRBV12-4	NA	TRBJ2-2	CAFLAGGHTGELFF
TRBV25-1	NA	TRBJ2-1	CASSGGGPYNEQFF
TRBV5-6	few	TRBJ1-2	CASSGEGEPTANYGYTF
TRBV3-1	NA	TRBJ1-1	CASSHLGMNTEAFF
TRBV12-3/TRBV12-4	NA	TRBJ1-1	CASSFNEGGPEAFF
TRBV15	NA	TRBJ1-2	CATSRSNYGYTF
TRBV30	NA	TRBJ1-1	CAWSVKGTRRWAEAFF
TRBV15	NA	TRBJ2-7	CATSREKGSPYEQYF
TRBV5-4	few	TRBJ1-3	CASSLGATPGNTIYF
TRBV5-6	NA	TRBJ2-2	CASMDRLNGELFF
TRBV20-1	few	TRBJ1-4	CSAPGGPGGTNEKLFF
TRBV11-1	NA	TRBJ1-6	CASSLTGTAYNSPLHF
TRBV20-1	NA	TRBJ2-7	CSARDPGLAAPGEQYF
TRBV6-1	many	TRBJ1-1	CASVKTTANTEAFF
TRBV5-5	many	TRBJ2-2	CASSFLIGRTGELFF
TRBV12-3/TRBV12-4	NA	TRBJ2-3	CASSLETAWDTQYF
TRBV2	few	TRBJ1-1	CASSWDGSLGAFF
TRBV12-3/TRBV12-4	NA	TRBJ1-1	CASRPDRVGTEAFF
TRBV6-5	NA	TRBJ1-2	CASSGSFYGYTF
TRBV2	few	TRBJ2-2	CASSEAGGTTGELFF
TRBV6-2/TRBV6-3	NA	TRBJ1-2	CASSYPAGNYGYTF
TRBV2	few	TRBJ1-1	CASSVERLKGRENTEAFF
TRBV20-1	few	TRBJ1-5	CSASDRGNQPQHF
TRBV6-1	NA	TRBJ2-3	CASSEEMSGTDTQYF
TRBV5-1	NA	TRBJ2-1	CASSSFPGYNEQFF
TRBV20-1	few	TRBJ1-1	CSASSRGNTEAFF
TRBV9	few	TRBJ2-5	CASSVGASGQETQYF
TRBV5-1	NA	TRBJ2-3	CASSRTGNTDTQYF
TRBV20-1	few	TRBJ1-1	CSAPGALNTEAFF
TRBV10-3	NA	TRBJ1-2	CAIRGQGDSNYGYTF
TRBV7-6	many	TRBJ2-2	CASSLEHSSNTGELFF
TRBV7-2	few	TRBJ1-1	CASSSGVGLLNTEAFF
TRBV20-1	few	TRBJ2-7	CSASASGRQYEQYF
TRBV12-3/TRBV12-4	NA	TRBJ2-7	CASSPRQGVNYEQYF
TRBV20-1	NA	TRBJ1-6	CSARVTGRGSPLHF
TRBV4-2	many	TRBJ2-7	CASSQGGGAYEQYF
TRBV6-2/TRBV6-3	NA	TRBJ1-5	CATRRGSGSNQPQHF
TRBV7-2	few	TRBJ2-3	CASSRSPLSTDTQYF
TRBV19	NA	TRBJ2-2	CASSYHRVQGAGELFF
TRBV5-1	NA	TRBJ2-7	CASSFSQNYEQYF